A selection of T cell receptor beta chains follows, all from one sample in a study of metastatic and nonmetastatic thyroid tumors. TCRdb called clones again from the PCR reads with MiXCR. The repertoire holds about 28,000 clones, with around 16% as singletons. Sequencing was performed on blood. The receptors were gathered from a female donor with papillary thyroid cancer or a benign thyroid nodule (not recorded which). Some clones in this sample may be carry-over from other donors' samples. CDR3s include the opening cysteine and the closing phenylalanine or tryptophan. Each record gives: V gene, CDR3 protein.

v_call: TRBV12-3/TRBV12-4
cdr3_aa: CASSSRGGGEQYF

v_call: TRBV19
cdr3_aa: CASSTGASQETQYF

v_call: TRBV6-1
cdr3_aa: CASRSYQNTEAFF

v_call: TRBV6-2/TRBV6-3
cdr3_aa: CASIPTGVNSPLHF

v_call: TRBV12-5
cdr3_aa: CASKASGATFNTGELFF

v_call: TRBV7-9
cdr3_aa: CASSGGTGYTGELFF

v_call: TRBV20-1
cdr3_aa: CSASTLGLAVNEQFF

v_call: TRBV10-3
cdr3_aa: CAISGSKGGDNVDEQFF

v_call: TRBV6-1
cdr3_aa: CASTQVMNTEAFF

v_call: TRBV5-4
cdr3_aa: CASSPQRDGPNSPLHF

v_call: TRBV6-1
cdr3_aa: CASSEAGNTGELFF

v_call: TRBV11-2
cdr3_aa: CASSLAELTEAFF

v_call: TRBV30
cdr3_aa: CAWSLWATEAFF

v_call: TRBV6-1
cdr3_aa: CASSELSVAEAFF

v_call: TRBV19
cdr3_aa: CASSAGPLYGYTF

v_call: TRBV6-1
cdr3_aa: CASSQLAVQETQYF

v_call: TRBV5-1
cdr3_aa: CASSTTGASIEQYF

v_call: TRBV7-8
cdr3_aa: CASSPPGLAGLDEQFF

v_call: TRBV20-1
cdr3_aa: CSARDAQQGQPQHF

v_call: TRBV2
cdr3_aa: CASSVGDSTDTQYF

v_call: TRBV28
cdr3_aa: CASRLNDRSYTF

v_call: TRBV27
cdr3_aa: CASSFGKPHLLSGANVLTF

v_call: TRBV9
cdr3_aa: CASSVLGAPLHF

v_call: TRBV6-5
cdr3_aa: CASSYRGTGGHEQYF

v_call: TRBV15
cdr3_aa: CATSRDGTAGQPQHF

v_call: TRBV12-3/TRBV12-4
cdr3_aa: CASRPMETGMDGDTQYF

v_call: TRBV6-6
cdr3_aa: CASSYRSSGNTIYF

v_call: TRBV19
cdr3_aa: CASSTGDTTYNEQFF

v_call: TRBV19
cdr3_aa: CASMGGFYNEQFF

v_call: TRBV28
cdr3_aa: CASSGRGSPDYGYTF

v_call: TRBV11-3
cdr3_aa: CASSPSGPVGLETQYF